This T cell receptor beta chain was captured by sequencing in a study of early T cells in non-severe SARS-CoV-2 infection listed by TCRdb under 2021. A note on the overall study: Because TCR sequencing was done on bulk RNA from unsorted whole blood, the alpha and beta chains could not be paired.

Library method: 5' RACE. TCRdb records NextSeq 500 as the sequencer. The TCR library protocol attached unique molecular identifiers to individual cDNA molecules to correct for sequencing error and PCR bias. Sequencing covered both TCR alpha and beta chains, and within each sample the abundances of alpha and beta sequences were tightly co-correlated. As for the authors' bioinformatics: Decombinator V4 was used to perform V gene, J gene and CDR3 annotation of TCR sequences. TCRs were defined as expanded if a significant change between any two time points was detected under a Poisson model with p below 0.0001. TCR abundances were normalised to the total number of TCRs sequenced per sample and were expressed as counts per million. TRAV1-2 paired with TRAJ12, TRAJ20 or TRAJ33 defined MAIT TCRs, while TRAV10 paired with TRAJ18 defined iNKT TCRs. VDJdb, accessed 1 November 2021, was searched for CMV, EBV and SARS-CoV-2 annotated TCRs, excluding TCRs annotated for multiple antigens. The public reads were quality trimmed at Q25 with fastp and then assembled into clones with MiXCR by TCRdb, keeping productive beta chains. A single entry per CDR3 protein holds the most common genes and DNA from its merged rows. These V and J calls are TCRdb output, not the study's own analysis. For this sample there are approximately 73,000 distinct CDR3 sequences; about 13% appear just once. The ten largest make up about 1.1% of the sample.

This clonotype has a handful of counts. The clone's antigen remains unknown. Nothing much larger sits one base from this clone, and base qualities are not available. The germline V gene yields MDHEN for CDR1 and SYDVKM for CDR2. V is trimmed back by 2 bases and J by 3 bases, and the junction contains 3 bases that no gene match accounts for. The CDR3 measures 15 amino acids from cysteine to phenylalanine. The read is trimmed to its CDR3 DNA, 45 bases read in frame from base 1. The research as a whole found: VDJdb matching was skewed toward anti-spike CD8 responses and likely underestimated virus-specific expansions by missing private and CD4 specificities.

A case-control design nested within a healthcare worker cohort in London, UK, was used, with weekly nasopharyngeal swab PCR tests and blood sampling performed. Healthcare workers were recruited between 23 and 31 March 2020, during the week of the UK lockdown, and were followed weekly for up to roughly 15 weeks. This TCR was recovered from an adult who was a healthcare worker with PCR-confirmed SARS-CoV-2 infection or an uninfected control (not recorded which). This sequence uses TRBV28 and TRBJ2-3, with 9 middle bases fitting TRBD2. The material sequenced was whole blood. The DNA sequence follows: TGTGCCAGCAGTTTACGGACTAGCGATACAGATACGCAGTATTTT. It is translated as CASSLRTSDTDTQYF.